This is a list of T cell receptor beta chains from one sample in a study of Ad26.COV2.S vaccination and SARS-CoV-2 variants. Assay used: immunoSEQ multiplex PCR; TCRdb lists only in-frame clones, some missing. The sample contains about 470,000 clones, 90% of which appear only once. Here the sequenced sample was peripheral blood, taken in a trial of Ad26.COV2.S vaccine versus placebo. These receptors all stem from a person between 18 and 65 years old who received the Ad26.COV2.S COVID-19 vaccine or a placebo. Both conserved end residues are part of each CDR3. Each record gives: D gene, J gene, clone size, V gene, CDR3 protein, CDR3 DNA. A D gene is named only where the DNA matches it firmly. Size is stated for part of the rows, as once, few or many counts, or as a class when the clone is expanded.

d_gene: .
j_gene: TRBJ2-7
abundance: few
v_gene: TRBV5-6
CDR3aa: CASSFGLIEGEQYF
CDR3nt: TGTGCCAGCAGCTTCGGCCTAATCGAAGGCGAGCAGTACTTC

d_gene: .
j_gene: TRBJ1-6
abundance: .
v_gene: TRBV3-1/TRBV3-2
CDR3aa: CASKSRGDNSPLHF
CDR3nt: TGTGCCAGCAAATCCAGGGGCGATAATTCACCCCTCCACTTT

d_gene: TRBD1
j_gene: TRBJ2-4
abundance: .
v_gene: TRBV19
CDR3aa: CASSKRQGGNIQYF
CDR3nt: TGTGCCAGTAGTAAGAGACAGGGTGGGAACATTCAGTACTTC

d_gene: .
j_gene: TRBJ2-2
abundance: few
v_gene: TRBV6-4
CDR3aa: CASSSGNTGELFF
CDR3nt: TGTGCCAGCAGTAGCGGGAACACCGGGGAGCTGTTTTTT

d_gene: .
j_gene: TRBJ2-2
abundance: .
v_gene: TRBV11-2
CDR3aa: CASSFGQGSSGELFF
CDR3nt: TGTGCCAGCAGCTTCGGGCAGGGAAGTTCCGGGGAGCTGTTTTTT

d_gene: .
j_gene: TRBJ2-6
abundance: .
v_gene: TRBV18
CDR3aa: CASSLSGPYSGANVLTF
CDR3nt: TGTGCCAGCTCACTAAGCGGACCATACTCTGGGGCCAACGTCCTGACTTTC

d_gene: TRBD1
j_gene: TRBJ2-5
abundance: .
v_gene: TRBV27
CDR3aa: CASSRGGGKETQYF
CDR3nt: TGTGCCAGCAGTAGAGGGGGCGGAAAGGAGACCCAGTACTTC

d_gene: .
j_gene: TRBJ1-1
abundance: few
v_gene: TRBV27
CDR3aa: CASSLFQKTVNTEAFF
CDR3nt: TGTGCCAGCAGTTTATTTCAAAAGACAGTGAACACTGAAGCTTTCTTT

d_gene: .
j_gene: TRBJ2-7
abundance: .
v_gene: TRBV14
CDR3aa: CASSATGASYEQYF
CDR3nt: TGTGCCAGCAGCGCGACGGGGGCCTCCTACGAGCAGTACTTC

d_gene: TRBD2
j_gene: TRBJ2-7
abundance: .
v_gene: TRBV29-1
CDR3aa: CSVGLLAGQEQYF
CDR3nt: TGCAGCGTTGGTCTACTAGCGGGCCAAGAGCAGTACTTC

d_gene: TRBD1
j_gene: TRBJ2-5
abundance: .
v_gene: TRBV5-1
CDR3aa: CASSPSGQGIGETQYF
CDR3nt: TGCGCCAGCAGCCCATCGGGACAGGGGATTGGGGAGACCCAGTACTTC

d_gene: TRBD1
j_gene: TRBJ2-7
abundance: .
v_gene: TRBV28
CDR3aa: CASSPYRTGDYEQYF
CDR3nt: TGTGCCAGCAGTCCTTATAGGACAGGTGACTACGAGCAGTACTTC

d_gene: .
j_gene: TRBJ2-6
abundance: .
v_gene: TRBV18
CDR3aa: CASSPLQQVAGANVLTF
CDR3nt: TGTGCCAGCTCACCACTTCAGCAGGTGGCTGGGGCCAACGTCCTGACTTTC

d_gene: .
j_gene: TRBJ2-1
abundance: .
v_gene: TRBV10-1
CDR3aa: CASRARMAEQFF
CDR3nt: TGCGCCAGCCGCGCCCGCATGGCCGAGCAGTTCTTC

d_gene: TRBD1
j_gene: TRBJ2-1
abundance: .
v_gene: TRBV10-3
CDR3aa: CAINKDRSSYNEQFF
CDR3nt: TGTGCCATCAATAAGGACAGGTCTTCCTACAATGAGCAGTTCTTC

d_gene: TRBD2
j_gene: TRBJ2-7
abundance: .
v_gene: TRBV28
CDR3aa: CASSPPGLAGEQYF
CDR3nt: TGTGCCAGCAGTCCACCGGGACTAGCGGGCGAGCAGTACTTC

d_gene: .
j_gene: TRBJ2-7
abundance: .
v_gene: TRBV19
CDR3aa: CASSIGAGEQYF
CDR3nt: TGTGCCAGTAGTATTGGGGCTGGCGAGCAGTACTTC

d_gene: .
j_gene: TRBJ2-1
abundance: .
v_gene: TRBV29-1
CDR3aa: CSVGDGEQFF
CDR3nt: TGCAGCGTTGGGGACGGTGAGCAGTTCTTC

d_gene: TRBD1
j_gene: TRBJ1-1
abundance: .
v_gene: TRBV7-9
CDR3aa: CASDHRGPNTEAFF
CDR3nt: TGTGCCAGCGACCACAGGGGGCCGAACACTGAAGCTTTCTTT

d_gene: .
j_gene: TRBJ2-1
abundance: .
v_gene: TRBV29-1
CDR3aa: CSVRDNSEQFF
CDR3nt: TGCAGCGTGAGGGACAACAGTGAGCAGTTCTTC

d_gene: TRBD1
j_gene: TRBJ1-4
abundance: .
v_gene: TRBV29-1
CDR3aa: CSVRQGEEKLFF
CDR3nt: TGCAGCGTAAGACAGGGCGAAGAAAAACTGTTTTTT

d_gene: TRBD1
j_gene: TRBJ1-1
abundance: .
v_gene: TRBV19
CDR3aa: CASSIDPSTGGSTEAFF
CDR3nt: TGTGCCAGTAGTATAGATCCCTCGACAGGGGGCAGTACGGAAGCTTTCTTT

d_gene: .
j_gene: TRBJ1-1
abundance: .
v_gene: TRBV7-2
CDR3aa: CASSHDWAEAFF
CDR3nt: TGTGCCAGCAGCCATGACTGGGCTGAAGCTTTCTTT

d_gene: TRBD1
j_gene: TRBJ1-4
abundance: .
v_gene: TRBV28
CDR3aa: CASRPSPGTGGARANEKLFF
CDR3nt: TGTGCCAGCAGGCCATCCCCCGGGACAGGGGGTGCACGGGCTAATGAAAAACTGTTTTTT

d_gene: .
j_gene: TRBJ1-1
abundance: .
v_gene: TRBV20-1
CDR3aa: CSARGGTEAFF
CDR3nt: TGCAGTGCGAGAGGGGGCACTGAAGCTTTCTTT

d_gene: TRBD1
j_gene: TRBJ2-3
abundance: .
v_gene: TRBV7-3
CDR3aa: CASSRTGGTDTQYF
CDR3nt: TGTGCCAGCAGCAGGACAGGGGGAACAGATACGCAGTATTTT

d_gene: TRBD2
j_gene: TRBJ2-3
abundance: .
v_gene: TRBV5-1
CDR3aa: CASSLYPTSGSPDTQYF
CDR3nt: TGCGCCAGCAGCCTGTACCCGACTAGCGGGAGTCCAGATACGCAGTATTTT

d_gene: TRBD2
j_gene: TRBJ2-7
abundance: .
v_gene: TRBV12-3/TRBV12-4
CDR3aa: CASATSGSYEQYF
CDR3nt: TGTGCCAGCGCGACTAGCGGTTCCTACGAGCAGTACTTC

d_gene: .
j_gene: TRBJ2-2
abundance: .
v_gene: TRBV28
CDR3aa: CASSLDYRNTGELFF
CDR3nt: TGTGCCAGCAGTTTGGACTACCGGAACACCGGGGAGCTGTTTTTT

d_gene: .
j_gene: TRBJ2-7
abundance: .
v_gene: TRBV28
CDR3aa: CASSFPRMLYEQYF
CDR3nt: TGTGCCAGCAGTTTCCCCAGGATGCTCTACGAGCAGTACTTC

d_gene: TRBD1
j_gene: TRBJ2-3
abundance: once
v_gene: TRBV30
CDR3aa: CAWSPTRDRVADTQYF
CDR3nt: TGTGCCTGGAGCCCAACCCGGGACAGGGTCGCAGATACGCAGTATTTT

d_gene: .
j_gene: TRBJ2-7
abundance: .
v_gene: TRBV30
CDR3aa: CAWSKGGPYEQYF
CDR3nt: TGTGCCTGGAGTAAGGGGGGCCCCTACGAGCAGTACTTC

d_gene: .
j_gene: TRBJ2-3
abundance: .
v_gene: TRBV7-9
CDR3aa: CASSAPDTQYF
CDR3nt: TGTGCCAGCAGTGCCCCCGATACGCAGTATTTT

d_gene: TRBD1
j_gene: TRBJ1-5
abundance: few
v_gene: TRBV7-9
CDR3aa: CASSASTGQGAGQPQHF
CDR3nt: TGTGCCAGCAGCGCCTCGACGGGACAGGGGGCAGGTCAGCCCCAGCATTTT

d_gene: .
j_gene: TRBJ1-4
abundance: .
v_gene: TRBV13
CDR3aa: CASSRTAAANEKLFF
CDR3nt: TGTGCCAGCAGCCGGACAGCGGCAGCTAATGAAAAACTGTTTTTT

d_gene: TRBD2
j_gene: TRBJ2-7
abundance: .
v_gene: TRBV27
CDR3aa: CASSLSGLAGGGEQYF
CDR3nt: TGTGCCAGCAGTTTATCCGGACTAGCGGGAGGGGGCGAGCAGTACTTC

d_gene: .
j_gene: TRBJ2-1
abundance: .
v_gene: TRBV2
CDR3aa: CASSEALADNEQFF
CDR3nt: TGTGCCAGCAGTGAAGCTTTGGCTGACAATGAGCAGTTCTTC

d_gene: .
j_gene: TRBJ1-1
abundance: .
v_gene: TRBV27
CDR3aa: CASSFSDRRSEAFF
CDR3nt: TGTGCCAGCAGTTTTAGTGATCGCCGCTCTGAAGCTTTCTTT

d_gene: .
j_gene: TRBJ1-1
abundance: .
v_gene: TRBV30
CDR3aa: CAWSGDSMNTEAFF
CDR3nt: TGTGCCTGGAGTGGAGACAGTATGAACACTGAAGCTTTCTTT

d_gene: TRBD1
j_gene: TRBJ1-1
abundance: .
v_gene: TRBV6-4
CDR3aa: CASSATGGSGTEAFF
CDR3nt: TGTGCCAGCAGTGCTACAGGGGGCTCGGGCACTGAAGCTTTCTTT

d_gene: .
j_gene: TRBJ2-4
abundance: .
v_gene: TRBV28
CDR3aa: CASSVFDLGPIQYF
CDR3nt: TGTGCCAGCAGTGTGTTCGACCTGGGGCCCATTCAGTACTTC

d_gene: TRBD2
j_gene: TRBJ2-5
abundance: .
v_gene: TRBV24-1
CDR3aa: CATSDAGGETQYF
CDR3nt: TGTGCCACCAGTGATGCCGGGGGGGAGACCCAGTACTTC

d_gene: TRBD2
j_gene: TRBJ2-3
abundance: .
v_gene: TRBV28
CDR3aa: CASSIPGLGADTQYF
CDR3nt: TGTGCCAGCAGTATACCGGGACTAGGAGCAGATACGCAGTATTTT

d_gene: .
j_gene: TRBJ1-5
abundance: .
v_gene: TRBV6-2/TRBV6-3
CDR3aa: CASSSGLYSNQPQHF
CDR3nt: TGTGCCAGCAGTTCCGGCCTTTATAGCAATCAGCCCCAGCATTTT

d_gene: TRBD2
j_gene: TRBJ2-3
abundance: .
v_gene: TRBV5-1
CDR3aa: CASSLAPGGYTDTQYF
CDR3nt: TGCGCCAGCAGCTTGGCCCCGGGGGGGTACACAGATACGCAGTATTTT

d_gene: TRBD1
j_gene: TRBJ2-7
abundance: .
v_gene: TRBV28
CDR3aa: CASSVPGQGSHEQYF
CDR3nt: TGTGCCAGCAGTGTACCGGGACAGGGTTCCCACGAGCAGTACTTC

d_gene: .
j_gene: TRBJ2-7
abundance: .
v_gene: TRBV6-5
CDR3aa: CASTGSVDREQYF
CDR3nt: TGTGCCAGTACGGGAAGCGTAGACCGCGAGCAGTACTTC